This passage covers 7 T cell receptor beta chains from one sample sequenced in a study of blood T cell repertoires in COVID-19. Libraries were prepared by immunoSEQ multiplex PCR; TCRdb keeps only in-frame clonotypes and omits some of them. The table lists 380,000 or so clones, roughly four fifths of them singletons. The sequencing sample was made of peripheral blood. These receptors all stem from a human donor with acute or convalescent COVID-19. The donor label of this sample is uncertain.

This clone was recorded a few times. The chain links TRBV6-5 to TRBJ1-1; D ambiguous. Germline-derived CDR1 and CDR2 are MNHEY and SVGAGI. CDR3 size: 13 residues. The V end was cut by 4 bases, the J end by 2 bases, with 8 bases between. CDR3 DNA sequence: TGTGCCAGCAGTTTCCAGACTAACACTGAAGCTTTCTTT. It encodes CASSFQTNTEAFF.

The chain combines TRBV16 with TRBJ2-2, with no clear D. The CDR3 is 12 residues long. V was cut by 2 bases and J by 6 bases, with 4 bases left in between. Germline V gene sequence: CDR1 KGHSY, CDR2 FQNENV. The CDR3 here is CASSQQSGELFF. CDR3 in DNA: TGTGCCAGCAGCCAACAGTCCGGGGAGCTGTTTTTT.

This clone was detected once. V usage is TRBV6-5 and J usage is TRBJ1-2, with a tentative D call TRBD1 (6 bases). The germline V gene encodes CDR1 MNHEY and CDR2 SVGAGI. V dropped 8 bases and J dropped 8 bases, with 21 bases sitting between them. This CDR3 is built from 14 residues. The CDR3 region has the DNA TGTGCCAGCCGCTCAGCAGGGGCGTTGCGAGGCTACACCTTC. Protein sequence: CASRSAGALRGYTF.

The chain links TRBV2 to TRBJ1-5; 8 positions agree with TRBD1. CDR1 is SNHLY and CDR2 is FYNNEI in the germline V gene. The ends lost 4 bases at V and 3 bases at J; junction bases unmatched: 8. This CDR3 has 16 amino acids. The CDR3 nucleotides are TGTGCCAGCAGTGCTGTGACAGGGGCCCTCAATCAGCCCCAGCATTTT. Protein: CASSAVTGALNQPQHF.

The chain links TRBV19 to TRBJ1-2; D is perhaps TRBD1 (6 bases). Deletions cut 5 bases from V and 0 bases from J, with 16 bases between. CDR3 size: 16 residues. Germline values: CDR1 LNHDA, CDR2 SQIVND (reference sequence). CDR3 nucleotides: TGTGCCAGTAGTTCAGTCTCGGACAGATCTAACTATGGCTACACCTTC. This gives the protein CASSSVSDRSNYGYTF.

This chain uses TRBV4-1 with TRBJ1-1; 11 nucleotides agree with TRBD1. The V gene end was trimmed by 4 bases and the J gene end by 4 bases; junction bases not matched to a gene: 8. Germline V gives CDR1 MGHRA, CDR2 YSYEKL. The CDR3 covers 16 residues. Here the CDR3 reads CASSLAAGTGGTEAFF. CDR3 sequence (DNA): TGCGCCAGCAGCCTAGCAGCCGGGACAGGGGGCACTGAAGCTTTCTTT.

This clone was counted only a few times. This chain uses TRBV28 with TRBJ1-2; unclear D gene. This CDR3 spans 13 amino acids. Deletions cut 3 bases from V and 2 bases from J, with 7 bases between. Germline V gives CDR1 MDHEN, CDR2 SYDVKM. The CDR3 nucleotides are TGTGCCAGCAGTTTTTTAGTAAACTATGGCTACACCTTC. Encoded protein: CASSFLVNYGYTF.